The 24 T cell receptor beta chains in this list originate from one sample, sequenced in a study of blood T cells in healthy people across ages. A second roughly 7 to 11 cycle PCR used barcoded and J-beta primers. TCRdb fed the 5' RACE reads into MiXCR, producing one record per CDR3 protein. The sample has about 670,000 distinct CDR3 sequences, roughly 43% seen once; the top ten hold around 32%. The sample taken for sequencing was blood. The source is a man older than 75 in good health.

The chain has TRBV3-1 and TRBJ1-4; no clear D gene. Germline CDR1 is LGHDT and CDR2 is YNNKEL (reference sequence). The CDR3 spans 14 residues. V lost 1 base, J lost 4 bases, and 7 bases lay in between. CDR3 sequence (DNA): TGTGCCAGCAGCCAAGTGAGGGTTAATGAAAAACTGTTTTTT. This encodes CASSQVRVNEKLFF.

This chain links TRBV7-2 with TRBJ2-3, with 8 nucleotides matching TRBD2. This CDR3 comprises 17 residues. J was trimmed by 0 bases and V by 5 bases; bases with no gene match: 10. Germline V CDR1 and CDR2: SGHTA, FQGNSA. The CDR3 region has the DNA TGTGCCAGCAGCCTCCACAGCGGGGGCACTAGCACAGATACGCAGTATTTT. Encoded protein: CASSLHSGGTSTDTQYF.

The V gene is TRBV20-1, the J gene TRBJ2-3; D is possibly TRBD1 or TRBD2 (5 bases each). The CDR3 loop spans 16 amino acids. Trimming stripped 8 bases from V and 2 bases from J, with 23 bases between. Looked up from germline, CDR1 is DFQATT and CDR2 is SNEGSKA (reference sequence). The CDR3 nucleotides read TGCAGTACAGACACCCCTCGGGGCTACTCCACAGATACGCAGTATTTT. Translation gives CSTDTPRGYSTDTQYF.

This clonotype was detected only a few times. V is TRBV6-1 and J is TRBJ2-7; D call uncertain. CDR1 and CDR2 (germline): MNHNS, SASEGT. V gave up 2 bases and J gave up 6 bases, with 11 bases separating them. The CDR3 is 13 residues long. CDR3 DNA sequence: TGTGCCAGCAGTGAACACGCAATCGGCGAGCAGTACTTC. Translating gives CASSEHAIGEQYF.

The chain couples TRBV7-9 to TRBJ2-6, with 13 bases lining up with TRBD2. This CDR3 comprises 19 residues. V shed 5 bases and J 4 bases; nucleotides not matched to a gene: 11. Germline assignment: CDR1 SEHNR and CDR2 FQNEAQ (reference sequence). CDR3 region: CASSPYLTSGGPGANVLTF. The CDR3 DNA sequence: TGTGCCAGCAGCCCTTATTTGACTAGCGGGGGGCCCGGGGCCAACGTCCTGACTTTC.

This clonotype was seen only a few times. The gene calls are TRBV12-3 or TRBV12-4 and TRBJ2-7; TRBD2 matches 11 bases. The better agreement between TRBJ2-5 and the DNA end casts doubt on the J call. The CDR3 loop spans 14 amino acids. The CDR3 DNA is TGTGCCAGCAGCACTAGCGGGGGCCACGAGACCCAGTACTTC. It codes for CASSTSGGHETQYF.

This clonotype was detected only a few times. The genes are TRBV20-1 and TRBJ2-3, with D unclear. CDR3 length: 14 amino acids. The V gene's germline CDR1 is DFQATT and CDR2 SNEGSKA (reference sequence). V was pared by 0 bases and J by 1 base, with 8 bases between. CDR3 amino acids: CSARDPRRTDTQYF. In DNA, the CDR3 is TGCAGTGCTAGAGATCCACGGCGCACAGATACGCAGTATTTT.

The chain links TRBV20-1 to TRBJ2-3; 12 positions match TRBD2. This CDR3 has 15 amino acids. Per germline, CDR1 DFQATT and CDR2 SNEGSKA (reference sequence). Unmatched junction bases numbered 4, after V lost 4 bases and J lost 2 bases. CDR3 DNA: TGCAGTGCTAAAGGGACTAGCGGGTACACAGATACGCAGTATTTT. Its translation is CSAKGTSGYTDTQYF.

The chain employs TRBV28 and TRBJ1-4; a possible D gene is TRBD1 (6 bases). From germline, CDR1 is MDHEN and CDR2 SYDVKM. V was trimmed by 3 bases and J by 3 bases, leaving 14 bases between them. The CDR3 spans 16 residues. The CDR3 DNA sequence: TGTGCCAGCAGTTTGTGGGGGGCCAAGGCTAATGAAAAACTGTTTTTT. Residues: CASSLWGAKANEKLFF.

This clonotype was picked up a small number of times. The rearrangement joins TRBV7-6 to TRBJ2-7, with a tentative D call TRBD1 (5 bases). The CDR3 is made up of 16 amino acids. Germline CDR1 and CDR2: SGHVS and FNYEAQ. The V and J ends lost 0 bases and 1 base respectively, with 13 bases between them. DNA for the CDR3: TGTGCCAGCAGCTTAGCCCCTATAGGGGCGTCCTACGAGCAGTACTTC. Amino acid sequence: CASSLAPIGASYEQYF.

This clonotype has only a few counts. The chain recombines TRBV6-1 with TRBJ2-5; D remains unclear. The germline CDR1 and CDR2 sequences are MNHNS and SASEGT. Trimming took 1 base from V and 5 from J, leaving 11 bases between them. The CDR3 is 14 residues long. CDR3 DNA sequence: TGTGCCAGCAGTGAAGAGGTGATGGGGGAGACCCAGTACTTC. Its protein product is CASSEEVMGETQYF.

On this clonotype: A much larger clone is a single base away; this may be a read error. The CDR3 region is CASRFSGDEQYF. The DNA for the CDR3 is TGTGCCAGCAGGTTCTCAGGGGACGAGCAGTACTTC. This chain joins TRBV6-2 or TRBV6-3 and TRBJ2-5; D perhaps matches TRBD1 (6 bases). The J call could be wrong; TRBJ2-7 is a better fit for the DNA end. Germline CDR1 reads MNHEY; CDR2 reads SVGEGT. The CDR3 sequence is 12 residues long.

Written as DNA, the CDR3 is TGTGCCAGCAGTTTATATCAGACCGGGGGCGAGGGCTACACCTTC. As protein: CASSLYQTGGEGYTF. The genes are TRBV28 and TRBJ1-2; TRBD1 is a possible D gene (6 bases). CDR3 size: 15 residues. Germline V CDR1 and CDR2: MDHEN, SYDVKM. Trimming took off 1 base at V and 8 bases at J, with 17 bases between the two ends.

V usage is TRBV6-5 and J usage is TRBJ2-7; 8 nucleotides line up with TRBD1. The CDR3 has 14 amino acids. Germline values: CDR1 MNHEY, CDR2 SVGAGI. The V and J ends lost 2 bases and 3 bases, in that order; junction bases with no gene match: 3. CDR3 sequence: CASSYAGTGYEQYF. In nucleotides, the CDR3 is TGTGCCAGCAGTTACGCCGGGACAGGCTACGAGCAGTACTTC.

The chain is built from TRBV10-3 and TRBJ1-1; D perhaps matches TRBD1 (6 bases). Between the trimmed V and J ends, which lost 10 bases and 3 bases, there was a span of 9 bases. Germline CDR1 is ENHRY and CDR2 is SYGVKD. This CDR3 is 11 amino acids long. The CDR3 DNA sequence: TGTGCCACCCGACAGGACACTGAAGCTTTCTTT. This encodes CATRQDTEAFF.

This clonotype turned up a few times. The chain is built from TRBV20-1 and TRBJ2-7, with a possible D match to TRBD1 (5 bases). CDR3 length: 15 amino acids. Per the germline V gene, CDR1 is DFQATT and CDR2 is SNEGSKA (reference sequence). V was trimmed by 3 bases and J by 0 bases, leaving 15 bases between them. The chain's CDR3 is CSASPEGVSSYEQYF. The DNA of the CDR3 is TGCAGTGCTAGCCCTGAAGGGGTCAGCTCCTACGAGCAGTACTTC.

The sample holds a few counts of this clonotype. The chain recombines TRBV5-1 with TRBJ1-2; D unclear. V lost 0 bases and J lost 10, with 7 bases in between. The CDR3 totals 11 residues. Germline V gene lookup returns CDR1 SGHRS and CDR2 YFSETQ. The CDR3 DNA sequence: TGCGCCAGCAGCTTGGATAGGAACTACACCTTC. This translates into CASSLDRNYTF.

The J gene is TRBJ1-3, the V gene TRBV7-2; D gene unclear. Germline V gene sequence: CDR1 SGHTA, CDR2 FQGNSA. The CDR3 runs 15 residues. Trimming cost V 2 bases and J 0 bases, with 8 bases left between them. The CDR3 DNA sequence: TGTGCCAGCAGCTTACGCCGGGGCTCTGGAAACACCATATATTTT. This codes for CASSLRRGSGNTIYF.

CDR3 in amino acids: CASSRDSQAGYTF. In nucleotides, the CDR3 is TGTGCCAGCAGCCGGGACAGCCAGGCGGGCTACACCTTC. This chain links TRBV3-1 with TRBJ1-2; TRBD1 matches 7 bases. V trimming: 4 bases; J trimming: 8 bases; junction bases outside the gene matches: 7. Germline V gene lookup returns CDR1 LGHDT and CDR2 YNNKEL (reference sequence). There are 13 residues in the CDR3.

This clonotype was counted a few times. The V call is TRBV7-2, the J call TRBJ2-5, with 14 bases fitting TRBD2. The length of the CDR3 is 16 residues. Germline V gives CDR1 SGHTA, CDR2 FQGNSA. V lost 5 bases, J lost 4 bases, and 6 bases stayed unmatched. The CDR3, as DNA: TGTGCCAGCAGCGGACTGACTAGCGGGAGGGCAGAGACCCAGTACTTC. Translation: CASSGLTSGRAETQYF.

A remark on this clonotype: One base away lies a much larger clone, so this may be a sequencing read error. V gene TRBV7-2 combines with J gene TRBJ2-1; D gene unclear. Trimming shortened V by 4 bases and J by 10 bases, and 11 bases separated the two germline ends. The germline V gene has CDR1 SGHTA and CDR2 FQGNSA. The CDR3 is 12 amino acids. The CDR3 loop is CASSSLGKEQFF. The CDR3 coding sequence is TGTGCCAGCAGCTCCCTCGGCAAGGAGCAGTTCTTC.

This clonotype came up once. The CDR3 spells CASRGGSPDSNQPQHF. Written as DNA, the CDR3 is TGTGCCAGCAGGGGAGGGTCGCCAGATAGCAATCAGCCCCAGCATTTT. The chain employs TRBV27 and TRBJ1-5; D not certain. The germline CDR1 and CDR2 sequences are MNHEY and SMNVEV (reference sequence). The CDR3 has 16 amino acids. V lost 6 bases to trimming and J lost 0 bases, with 15 bases between them.

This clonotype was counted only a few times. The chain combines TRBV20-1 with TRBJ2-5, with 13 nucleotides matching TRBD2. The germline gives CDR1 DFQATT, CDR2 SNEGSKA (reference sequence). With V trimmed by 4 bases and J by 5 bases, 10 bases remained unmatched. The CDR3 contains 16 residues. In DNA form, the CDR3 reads TGCAGTGCTAACTCTCCCGGGACTAGCGGGACGGAGACCCAGTACTTC. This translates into CSANSPGTSGTETQYF.

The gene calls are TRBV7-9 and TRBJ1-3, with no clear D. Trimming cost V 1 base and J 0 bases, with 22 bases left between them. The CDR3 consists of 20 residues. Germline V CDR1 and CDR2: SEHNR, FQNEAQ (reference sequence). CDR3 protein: CASSLELAWGARSSGNTIYF. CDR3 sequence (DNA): TGTGCCAGCAGCTTAGAATTGGCATGGGGTGCGAGGAGCTCTGGAAACACCATATATTTT.